These T cell receptor beta chains were read from a single sample in a study of blood T cell repertoires in COVID-19. The table came from immunoSEQ multiplex PCR; TCRdb's copy has only in-frame clones and leaves some out. The repertoire consists of roughly 300,000 clones, with 81% occurring once and the leading ten covering 2.5% to 3.5%. The sequenced material came from peripheral blood. The origin of the receptors is a woman in her fifties or sixties with active or convalescent COVID-19. Both conserved end residues are part of each CDR3. The order of the fields is D gene, V gene, J gene, CDR3 DNA, CDR3 protein. A D gene is named only where the DNA matches it firmly.

TRBD1,TRBV19,TRBJ1-2,TGTGCCAGTAGTATGGGGTCGGGACAGACTCTCTATGGCTACACCTTC,CASSMGSGQTLYGYTF
-,TRBV6-5,TRBJ2-7,TGTGCCAGCAGTCTCGAGACATACTACGAGCAGTACTTC,CASSLETYYEQYF
TRBD1,TRBV5-1,TRBJ1-4,TGCGCCAGCACCCCCAGGGGGACAGGGAATGAAAAACTGTTTTTT,CASTPRGTGNEKLFF
-,TRBV7-9,TRBJ2-1,TGTGCCAGCGGGTTAACGGGGGATGAGCAGTTCTTC,CASGLTGDEQFF
-,TRBV4-2,TRBJ1-2,TGTGCCAGCAGCCAAGATCAAGGGACCCAGGGGGGCTACACCTTC,CASSQDQGTQGGYTF
-,TRBV7-8,TRBJ1-1,TGTGCCAGCAGCTTTGGACAGTGGGACACTGAAGCTTTCTTT,CASSFGQWDTEAFF
-,TRBV19,TRBJ1-1,TGTGCCAGTAGGCGGGACCAGGGTCGGTCTGAAGCTTTCTTT,CASRRDQGRSEAFF
-,TRBV27,TRBJ1-2,TGTGCCAGCAGTTTAGGGGGGGTCAACTATGGCTACACCTTC,CASSLGGVNYGYTF
-,TRBV5-4,TRBJ1-4,TGTGCCAGCAGCGCACCTGGAGGGGCTAATGAAAAACTGTTTTTT,CASSAPGGANEKLFF
TRBD1,TRBV7-9,TRBJ1-2,TGTGCCAGCAGCTTAGCGACAGGGGCTAACTATGGCTACACCTTC,CASSLATGANYGYTF